The rows below give T cell receptor beta chains drawn from one sample of a study of memory CD4+ T cells and cytomegalovirus serostatus. Repertoires were generated with immunoSEQ multiplex PCR, while TCRdb's copy carries only in-frame clones and drops some. This repertoire shows around 25,000 clones, 76% found once; its top ten account for around 1.1%. The sequenced sample consisted of memory CD4+ T cells from blood. The receptors stem from an adult in good health and CMV-seronegative. The CDR3 runs from the conserved cysteine through the conserved F or W. A D gene is named only where the DNA matches it firmly. Expanded clones get a size class; other rows say once, few or many, or leave the size out.

cdr3_length | d_call | j_call | v_call | clone_size | cdr3_aa | cdr3_nt
11 | - | TRBJ2-3 | TRBV20-1 | - | CSAKLASAQYF | TGCAGTGCTAAATTGGCTAGCGCGCAGTATTTT
18 | - | TRBJ2-6 | TRBV5-1 | - | CASSLSVGASSGANVLTF | TGCGCCAGCAGCTTGTCGGTGGGGGCTTCCTCTGGGGCCAACGTCCTGACTTTC
13 | - | TRBJ1-1 | TRBV25-1 | - | CASSGRADTEAFF | TGTGCCAGCAGCGGACGGGCGGACACTGAAGCTTTCTTT
20 | TRBD1 | TRBJ1-4 | TRBV4-2 | few | CASSQVIRGQGNPTNEKLFF | TGTGCCAGCAGCCAAGTCATCAGGGGACAGGGCAATCCAACTAATGAAAAACTGTTTTTT
17 | TRBD2 | TRBJ2-2 | TRBV7-2 | - | CASSDGLAGEGAGELFF | TGTGCCAGCAGCGACGGACTAGCGGGAGAGGGGGCTGGGGAGCTGTTTTTT
16 | - | TRBJ2-3 | TRBV5-1 | - | CASSKLQGRSTDTQYF | TGCGCCAGCAGCAAATTACAGGGCCGGAGCACAGATACGCAGTATTTT
16 | - | TRBJ2-5 | TRBV5-6 | - | CASSFDRGGIGETQYF | TGTGCCAGCAGCTTTGACAGGGGAGGGATTGGAGAGACCCAGTACTTC
15 | TRBD2 | TRBJ2-7 | TRBV7-8 | few | CASSLNAAGEYEQYF | TGTGCCAGCAGCTTAAACGCGGCGGGGGAGTACGAGCAGTACTTC
11 | - | TRBJ2-3 | TRBV7-9 | - | CASSHTDTQYF | TGTGCCAGCAGCCACACAGATACGCAGTATTTT
18 | TRBD1 | TRBJ1-5 | TRBV11-3 | few | CASSFPGTGGCGNQPQHF | TGTGCCAGCAGCTTTCCCGGGACAGGGGGATGCGGCAATCAGCCCCAGCATTTT
13 | - | TRBJ1-3 | TRBV7-8 | - | CASSYLSGNTIYF | TGTGCCAGCAGCTACCTATCTGGAAACACCATATATTTT
11 | - | TRBJ2-3 | TRBV25-1 | - | CASSITDTQYF | TGTGCCAGCAGTATCACAGATACGCAGTATTTT
16 | TRBD1 | TRBJ1-4 | TRBV4-3 | - | CASSQDQGGAAEKLFF | TGCGCCAGCAGCCAAGATCAGGGGGGGGCAGCTGAAAAACTGTTTTTT
16 | TRBD2 | TRBJ2-1 | TRBV27 | - | CASSFGTSGKYNEQFF | TGTGCCAGCAGTTTCGGGACTAGCGGGAAGTACAATGAGCAGTTCTTC
14 | - | TRBJ2-3 | TRBV30 | few | CAWTPGLNTDTQYF | TGTGCCTGGACCCCGGGACTCAACACAGATACGCAGTATTTT
12 | - | TRBJ1-5 | TRBV19 | - | CASSPRNQPQHF | TGTGCCAGTTCTCCTCGCAATCAGCCCCAGCATTTT
14 | - | TRBJ1-5 | TRBV11-2 | - | CASSLDAGNQPQHF | TGTGCCAGCAGCTTAGATGCTGGCAATCAGCCCCAGCATTTT
15 | - | TRBJ1-4 | TRBV7-2 | - | CASSLGRTSREKLFF | TGTGCCAGCAGCTTAGGACGGACGTCAAGGGAAAAACTGTTTTTT
15 | TRBD2 | TRBJ2-7 | TRBV11-2 | once | CASSQGTSGFYEQYF | TGTGCCAGCAGCCAAGGGACTAGCGGTTTCTACGAGCAGTACTTC
12 | - | TRBJ2-2 | TRBV7-3 | few | CASSPQVGELFF | TGTGCCAGCAGCCCCCAGGTCGGGGAGCTGTTTTTT
13 | - | TRBJ2-1 | TRBV11-2 | once | CASSRVSYNEQFF | TGTGCCAGCAGCAGGGTATCCTACAATGAGCAGTTCTTC